The 22 T cell receptor beta chains presented below share a single source sample, sequenced in a study of cytomegalovirus exposure and HLA in healthy donors. PCR used 60 Vbeta primers and 13 Jbeta primers. Measured with immunoSEQ multiplex PCR; TCRdb has only the in-frame clones, and not every one. The sample shows more than 95,000 clones, 70% to 80% of them seen only once. Sample: PBMCs. These receptors were taken from a man between 35 and 55 years old in good health and CMV-seronegative.

This clone occurred once. The gene calls are TRBV28 and TRBJ2-7, with D perhaps matching TRBD2 (6 bases). This CDR3 has 14 amino acids. Trimming stripped 6 bases from V and 0 bases from J, with 12 bases between. The V gene's germline CDR1 is MDHEN and CDR2 SYDVKM. The CDR3 sequence is CASSSGEYSYEQYF. DNA for the CDR3: TGTGCCAGCAGCTCGGGGGAATACTCCTACGAGCAGTACTTC.

The rearrangement uses TRBV19 and TRBJ2-7, with TRBD1 matching 7 bases. Germline V gene data show CDR1 as LNHDA and CDR2 as SQIVND (reference sequence). With V trimmed by 3 bases and J by 7 bases, 6 bases remained unmatched. This CDR3 comprises 13 residues. The CDR3 here is CASSMGTGVEQYF. The CDR3 region has the DNA TGTGCCAGTAGTATGGGCACAGGGGTTGAGCAGTACTTC.

This sequence joins TRBV5-4 and TRBJ1-3; 7 bases agree with TRBD1. J was trimmed by 0 bases and V by 4 bases; bases with no gene match: 16. Germline V gene sequence: CDR1 SGHNT, CDR2 YYREEE (reference sequence). This CDR3 region has 19 residues. CDR3 residues: CASSRSPGTAAASGNTIYF. CDR3 in DNA: TGTGCCAGCAGCCGCAGTCCCGGGACAGCAGCAGCCTCTGGAAACACCATATATTTT.

This clone occurred a few times. This sequence joins TRBV29-1 and TRBJ2-5; D uncertain. The V and J ends lost 7 bases and 2 bases respectively, with 11 bases between them. The CDR3 loop spans 12 amino acids. CDR1 and CDR2 from the germline V gene are SQVTM and ANQGSEA. The CDR3 nucleotides read TGCAGCGCAGGTCTGCCTCAAGAGACCCAGTACTTC. It encodes CSAGLPQETQYF.

The chain is built from TRBV6-1 and TRBJ2-7; 8 bases line up with TRBD2. Unmatched junction bases numbered 6, after V lost 5 bases and J lost 3 bases. Germline V gene sequence: CDR1 MNHNS, CDR2 SASEGT. This CDR3 comprises 14 residues. Here the CDR3 DNA reads TGTGCCAGCAGTTCCAGCGGGGGACGCTACGAGCAGTACTTC. Translating gives CASSSSGGRYEQYF.

This clone was recorded once. This rearrangement joins TRBV27 to TRBJ2-1; 11 nucleotides agree with TRBD2. CDR1 is MNHEY and CDR2 is SMNVEV in the germline V gene (reference sequence). This CDR3 spans 15 amino acids. V lost 2 bases and J lost 3; bases outside the gene matches: 0. The CDR3 region has the DNA TGTGCCAGCAGTTTACTAGCGGGAGGCTACAATGAGCAGTTCTTC. Its translation: CASSLLAGGYNEQFF.

This clone occurred a few times. V usage is TRBV7-2 and J usage is TRBJ2-4; 8 bases agree with TRBD2. Germline V gene data show CDR1 as SGHTA and CDR2 as FQGNSA. V shed 2 bases, J shed 2 bases, and the junction held 5 bases outside the gene matches. The CDR3 contains 16 residues. The CDR3 sequence is CASSLTAGVPKNIQYF. The CDR3 DNA sequence: TGTGCCAGCAGCTTAACAGCGGGAGTACCCAAAAACATTCAGTACTTC.

This CDR3 is CASSQDQLAGTDTQYF. The CDR3 region has the DNA TGTGCCAGCAGCCAAGATCAGTTAGCGGGCACAGATACGCAGTATTTT. The chain is built from TRBV4-2 and TRBJ2-3; a weak D match, TRBD2 (6 bases). V gave up 0 bases and J gave up 1 base, with 11 bases separating them. Germline V lookup: CDR1 LGHNA, CDR2 YNFKEQ. The CDR3 contains 16 residues.

This chain connects TRBV7-2 to TRBJ1-4; a weak D match, TRBD1 (6 bases). This CDR3 is 15 amino acids long. Germline lookup yields CDR1 SGHTA and CDR2 FQGNSA. V lost 1 base, J lost 5 bases, and 11 bases lay in between. CDR3 in amino acids: CASSLGQGINEKLFF. CDR3 DNA: TGTGCCAGCAGCTTAGGGCAGGGGATAAATGAAAAACTGTTTTTT.

The V call is TRBV4-2, the J call TRBJ2-3; 12 bases align to TRBD2. The ends lost 1 base at V and 2 bases at J; junction bases unmatched: 7. This CDR3 has 18 amino acids. CDR1 is LGHNA, CDR2 YNFKEQ, per germline. CDR3 in amino acids: CASSQGLAGAPPTDTQYF. CDR3 coding DNA: TGTGCCAGCAGCCAAGGACTAGCGGGGGCCCCACCCACAGATACGCAGTATTTT.

This chain links TRBV12-1 with TRBJ2-1; whether TRBD1, the table's D call, matches the DNA was not checked. TRBV12-1 is given as a pseudogene. The length of the CDR3 is 15 residues. The CDR3 loop reads CASSLRDSPYNEQFF. The CDR3 DNA reads as TGTGCCAGCAGCTTACGGGACAGTCCCTACAATGAGCAGTTCTTC.

The chain combines TRBV6-5 with TRBJ2-1; 8 bases align to TRBD2. CDR1 is MNHEY, CDR2 SVGAGI, per germline. The V and J ends lost 6 bases and 6 bases, in that order; junction bases with no gene match: 10. This CDR3 comprises 15 residues. CDR3 DNA: TGTGCCAGCAGCTTACTTTCGGGGGGGTCCAATGAGCAGTTCTTC. The encoded protein is CASSLLSGGSNEQFF.

The chain links TRBV4-3 to TRBJ2-1; 12 bases agree with TRBD2. Germline CDR1 is LGHNA and CDR2 is YSLEER. The CDR3 spans 17 residues. J lost 7 bases, V lost 5 bases, and 12 bases had no gene match. CDR3 protein: CASSFRSTSGGQNEQFF. The CDR3 nucleotides are TGCGCCAGCAGCTTCCGTTCAACTAGCGGGGGGCAAAATGAGCAGTTCTTC.

The chain employs TRBV10-2 and TRBJ2-3; 10 positions agree with TRBD2. The J segment lost 2 bases and the V segment lost 6 bases, leaving 5 bases of the junction unmatched. Per germline, CDR1 WSHSY and CDR2 SAAADI. The CDR3 loop spans 15 amino acids. The DNA of the CDR3 is TGCGCCAGCAGCGGGGGACTAGCGATCACAGATACGCAGTATTTT. This sequence encodes CASSGGLAITDTQYF.

V and J are TRBV7-2 and TRBJ2-7, with D perhaps TRBD2 (6 bases). Trimming removed 0 bases at V and 3 bases at J, with 9 bases between. The CDR3 is 14 amino acids. The germline CDR1 and CDR2 sequences are SGHTA and FQGNSA. The CDR3 spells CASSLAGLNYEQYF. CDR3 DNA sequence: TGTGCCAGCAGCTTAGCGGGACTCAACTACGAGCAGTACTTC. The full variable domain, completed using reference TRBV7-2 and TRBJ2-7, is GAGVSQSPSNKVTEKGKDVELRCDPISGHTALYWYRQSLGQGLEFLIYFQGNSAPDKSGLPSDRFSAERTGGSVSTLTIQRTQQEDSAVYLCASSLAGLNYEQYFGPGTRLTVT.

The chain employs TRBV6-5 and TRBJ2-3; 11 bases line up with TRBD1. V was pared by 5 bases and J by 2 bases, with 0 bases of the junction left unmatched. CDR3 length: 14 amino acids. From germline, CDR1 is MNHEY and CDR2 SVGAGI. CDR3 sequence reads: CASSGQGATDTQYF. CDR3 DNA: TGTGCCAGCAGTGGACAGGGGGCCACAGATACGCAGTATTTT.

This chain connects TRBV30 to TRBJ2-5; D not resolved. The DNA matches TRBJ2-7 better at its end, which makes the J call doubtful. The CDR3 is 13 amino acids. Per the germline V gene, CDR1 is GTSNPN and CDR2 is SVGIG (reference sequence). In DNA, the CDR3 is TGTGCCTGGACTTACTCAACCTCCTACGAGCAGTACTTC. It is translated as CAWTYSTSYEQYF.

The V gene is TRBV11-2, the J gene TRBJ2-7, with D possibly matching TRBD1 (5 bases). The V end was cut by 5 bases, the J end by 1 base, with 6 bases between. The germline gives CDR1 SGHAT, CDR2 FQNNGV. The CDR3 consists of 12 residues. CDR3 sequence (DNA): TGTGCCAGCAGCCAGGGTTCCTACGAGCAGTACTTC. It yields the protein CASSQGSYEQYF.

The J gene is TRBJ2-7, the V gene TRBV10-3; 7 bases agree with TRBD2. V was clipped by 2 bases and J by 2 bases; unmatched bases: 3. The CDR3 consists of 14 residues. From germline, CDR1 is ENHRY and CDR2 SYGVKD. The DNA for the CDR3 is TGTGCCATCAGTGAGCCTAGCGGTACCTACGAGCAGTACTTC. Protein product: CAISEPSGTYEQYF.

The chain links TRBV6-6 to TRBJ1-1; possibly TRBD1 for D (5 bases). CDR1 MNHNY and CDR2 SVGAGI come from the germline V gene (reference sequence). V gave up 5 bases and J gave up 8 bases, with 9 bases separating them. This CDR3 is built from 11 residues. The CDR3 region has the DNA TGTGCCAGCAGTACAAGACAGGAAGCTTTCTTT. Its translation is CASSTRQEAFF.

The CDR3, as DNA: TGTGCCGTCGGGGGAGGAACCGGGGAGCTGTTTTTT. Amino acid sequence: CAVGGGTGELFF. This chain connects TRBV28 to TRBJ2-2, with D possibly being TRBD2 (6 bases). Per germline, CDR1 MDHEN and CDR2 SYDVKM. The CDR3 is 12 residues long. Trimming pared 11 bases from V and 5 bases from J, leaving 12 bases between.

The genes are TRBV6-5 and TRBJ2-2, with D possibly matching TRBD1 (6 bases). Germline loops: CDR1 MNHEY, CDR2 SVGAGI. The germline V and J ends were trimmed by 8 bases and 1 base, with 14 bases remaining between them. CDR3 length equals 15 residues. CDR3 nucleotides: TGTGCCAGCGGGATAGGACAGATGAACACCGGGGAGCTGTTTTTT. Its protein is CASGIGQMNTGELFF.